This TCR beta chain emerged from a study of blood T cell repertoires in COVID-19. Study background: Material from acute and convalescent COVID-19 was sourced from the United States, Italy and Spain. T cells, B-cell-depleted T cells, or PBMCs provided the cDNA or gDNA that served as material.

Trimming removed 6 bases from V and 10 bases from J, with 16 bases in between. The CDR3 length is 13 residues. Germline CDR1 is LNHDA and CDR2 is SQIVND (reference sequence). In the original workflow: For nucleated cells, counts were estimated from reference gene primer amplification. The repertoire was sequenced with immunoSEQ multiplex PCR; TCRdb's copy has only in-frame clones and lacks some. V, J and clone size are taken as reported in that table, and D and trimming were inferred from the DNA itself. The repertoire holds about 240,000 clones, with 86% as singletons. Sequencing input: peripheral blood. The chain carries TRBV19 and TRBJ2-1; D not resolved. This receptor was identified in a man of 80 years or more with acute or convalescent COVID-19. The DNA of the CDR3 is TGTGCCAGTAGCCCTCCGGGTCCTTGGGAGCAGTTCTTC. Amino acids: CASSPPGPWEQFF.